This T cell receptor beta chain derives from a study of response to subunit inactivated influenza vaccine. In TCRdb, the RT-PCR reads were re-called with MiXCR into one record per CDR3 protein. This sample has about 800,000 distinct CDR3 sequences, with 21% found just once. This CDR3 is 15 amino acids long. Germline V lookup: CDR1 LGHNA, CDR2 YSLEER. Trimming cost V 0 bases and J 5 bases, with 13 bases left between them. The sample here was PBMCs from blood, taken around 5 days after vaccination. This TCR was sampled from a man between 50 and 59 years old who received an inactivated influenza vaccine. V and J are TRBV4-3 and TRBJ1-1; weak D call: TRBD1 (5 bases). The CDR3 DNA reads TGCGCCAGCAGCCAAGATCGGTCCAGGGAAACTGAAGCTTTCTTT. Encoded protein: CASSQDRSRETEAFF.